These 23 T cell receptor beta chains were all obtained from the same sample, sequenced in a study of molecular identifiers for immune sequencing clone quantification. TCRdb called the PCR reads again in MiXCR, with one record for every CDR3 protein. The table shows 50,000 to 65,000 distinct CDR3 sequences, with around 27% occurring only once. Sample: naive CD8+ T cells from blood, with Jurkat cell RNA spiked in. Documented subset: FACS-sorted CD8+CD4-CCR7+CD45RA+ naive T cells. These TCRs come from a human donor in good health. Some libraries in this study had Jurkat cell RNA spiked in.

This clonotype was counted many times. CDR3 bases: TGTGCCTGGAGAGGGCAAAACACTGAAGCTTTCTTT. It yields the protein CAWRGQNTEAFF. The chain has TRBV30 and TRBJ1-1; D is unresolved. Trimming took off 3 bases at V and 2 bases at J, with 7 bases between the two ends. The germline V gene has CDR1 GTSNPN and CDR2 SVGIG (reference sequence). CDR3 size: 12 residues. The full variable domain, in which reference TRBV30 and TRBJ1-1 provide the parts outside the CDR3, is SQTIHQWPATLVQPVGSPLSLECTVEGTSNPNLYWYRQAAGRGLQLLFYSVGIGQISSEVPQNLSASRPQDRQFILSSKKLLLSDSGFYLCAWRGQNTEAFFGQGTRLTVV.

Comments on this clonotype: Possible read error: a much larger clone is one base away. CDR3 bases: TGTGCCAGCAGGCCAGGGTTCGGAGGCACAGATACGCAGTATTTT. It is translated as CASRPGFGGTDTQYF. The gene calls are TRBV7-2 and TRBJ2-3, with a weak D call TRBD1 (5 bases). Trimming took 6 bases from V and 1 from J, leaving 14 bases between them. The CDR3 covers 15 residues. Per germline, CDR1 SGHTA and CDR2 FQGNSA.

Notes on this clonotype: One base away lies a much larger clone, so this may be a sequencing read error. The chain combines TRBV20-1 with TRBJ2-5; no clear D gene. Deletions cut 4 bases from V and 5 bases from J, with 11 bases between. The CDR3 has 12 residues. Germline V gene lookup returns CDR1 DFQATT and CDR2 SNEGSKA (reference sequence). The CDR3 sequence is CSAMDAGETQYF. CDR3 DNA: TGCAGTGCTATGGATGCAGGCGAGACCCAGTACTTC.

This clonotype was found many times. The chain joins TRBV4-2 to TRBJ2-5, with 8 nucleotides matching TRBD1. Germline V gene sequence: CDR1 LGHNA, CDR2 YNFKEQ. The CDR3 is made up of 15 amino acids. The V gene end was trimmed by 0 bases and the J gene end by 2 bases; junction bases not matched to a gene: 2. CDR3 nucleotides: TGTGCCAGCAGCCAAGACAGGGGGCTTCAAGAGACCCAGTACTTC. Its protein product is CASSQDRGLQETQYF.

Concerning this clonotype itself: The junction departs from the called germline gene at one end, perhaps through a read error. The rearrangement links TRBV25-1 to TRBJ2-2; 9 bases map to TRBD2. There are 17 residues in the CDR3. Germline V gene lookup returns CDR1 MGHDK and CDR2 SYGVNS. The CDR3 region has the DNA TGTGCCAGCCCCCGGGCAGCGGGGGGCCCCCACCCCGGGGAGCTGATTTTT. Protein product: CASPRAAGGPHPGELIF.

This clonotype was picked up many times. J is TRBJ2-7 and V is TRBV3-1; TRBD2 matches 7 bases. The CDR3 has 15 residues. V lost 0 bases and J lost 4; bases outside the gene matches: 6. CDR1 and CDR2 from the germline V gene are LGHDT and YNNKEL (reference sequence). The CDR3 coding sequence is TGTGCCAGCAGCCAAGATCAGCGGGGTGGTTACGAGCAGTACTTC. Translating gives CASSQDQRGGYEQYF.

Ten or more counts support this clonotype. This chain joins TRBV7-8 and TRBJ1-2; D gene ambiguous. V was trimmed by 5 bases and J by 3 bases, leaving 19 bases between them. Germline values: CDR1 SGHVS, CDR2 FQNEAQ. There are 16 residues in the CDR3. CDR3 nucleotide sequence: TGTGCCAGCAGCCCGAGCTCGGCGGGATTCGACTATGGCTACACCTTC. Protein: CASSPSSAGFDYGYTF.

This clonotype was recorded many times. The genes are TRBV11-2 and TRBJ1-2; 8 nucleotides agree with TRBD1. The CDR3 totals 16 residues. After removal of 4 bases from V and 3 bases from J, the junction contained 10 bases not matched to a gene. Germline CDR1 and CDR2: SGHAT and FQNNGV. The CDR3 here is CASSSVDREVDYGYTF. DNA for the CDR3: TGTGCCAGCAGCTCCGTGGACAGGGAGGTTGACTATGGCTACACCTTC. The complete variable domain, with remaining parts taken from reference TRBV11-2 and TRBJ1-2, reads EAGVAQSPRYKIIEKRQSVAFWCNPISGHATLYWYQQILGQGPKLLIQFQNNGVVDDSQLPKDRFSAERLKGVDSTLKIQPAKLEDSAVYLCASSSVDREVDYGYTFGSGTRLTVV.

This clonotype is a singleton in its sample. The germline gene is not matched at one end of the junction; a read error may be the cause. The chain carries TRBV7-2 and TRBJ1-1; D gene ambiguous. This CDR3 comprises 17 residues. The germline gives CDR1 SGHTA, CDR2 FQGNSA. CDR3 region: CAGSHPLGYSLNTEAFF. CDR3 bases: TGTGCCGGCAGCCATCCCCTGGGGTACAGTCTGAACACTGAAGCTTTCTTT.

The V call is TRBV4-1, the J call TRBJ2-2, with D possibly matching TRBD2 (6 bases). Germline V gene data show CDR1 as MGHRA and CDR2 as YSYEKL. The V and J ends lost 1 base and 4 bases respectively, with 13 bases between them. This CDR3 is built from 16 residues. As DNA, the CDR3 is TGCGCCAGCAGCCAAGGTACAGGAGGGGTCACCGGGGAGCTGTTTTTT. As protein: CASSQGTGGVTGELFF.

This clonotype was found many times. CDR3 residues: CTSSLGRSSYEQYF. The CDR3, as DNA: TGCACCAGCAGCCTTGGCAGGTCCTCCTACGAGCAGTACTTC. This rearrangement joins TRBV1 to TRBJ2-7. TRBV1 is flagged as a pseudogene. The length of the CDR3 is 14 residues.

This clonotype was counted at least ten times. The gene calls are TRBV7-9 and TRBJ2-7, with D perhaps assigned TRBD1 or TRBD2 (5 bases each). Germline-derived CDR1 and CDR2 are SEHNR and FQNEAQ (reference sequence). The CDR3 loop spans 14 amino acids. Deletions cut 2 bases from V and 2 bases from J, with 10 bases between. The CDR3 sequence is CASSLYGDPYEQYF. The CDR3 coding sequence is TGTGCCAGCAGCTTATACGGGGACCCCTACGAGCAGTACTTC.

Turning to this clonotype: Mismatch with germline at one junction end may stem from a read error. The CDR3, as DNA: TGTACCAGCAGGTCGAGTCGCTACGAGCAGTACTTC. This codes for CTSRSSRYEQYF. This chain uses TRBV12-3 or TRBV12-4 with TRBJ2-7, with unresolved D. The CDR3 totals 12 residues.

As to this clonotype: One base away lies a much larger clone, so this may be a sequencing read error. The CDR3 region has the DNA TGTGCCAGCAGTTTCGGAGGAGCCTACGAGCAGTACTTC. As protein: CASSFGGAYEQYF. J is TRBJ2-7 and V is TRBV6-2 or TRBV6-3; D is possibly TRBD2 (5 bases). The CDR3 sequence is 13 residues long. Looked up from germline, CDR1 is MNHEY and CDR2 is SVGEGT. V was clipped by 4 bases and J by 2 bases, with 9 bases between them.

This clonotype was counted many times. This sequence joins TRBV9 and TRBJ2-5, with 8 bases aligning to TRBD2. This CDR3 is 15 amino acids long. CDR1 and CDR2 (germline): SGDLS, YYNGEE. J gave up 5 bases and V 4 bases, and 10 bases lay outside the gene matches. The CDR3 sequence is CASSPDSGTFETQYF. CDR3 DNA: TGTGCCAGCAGCCCCGATAGCGGGACTTTCGAGACCCAGTACTTC. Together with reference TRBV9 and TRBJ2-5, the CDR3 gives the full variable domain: DSGVTQTPKHLITATGQRVTLRCSPRSGDLSVYWYQQSLDQGLQFLIQYYNGEERAKGNILERFSAQQFPDLHSELNLSSLELGDSALYFCASSPDSGTFETQYFGPGTRLLVL.

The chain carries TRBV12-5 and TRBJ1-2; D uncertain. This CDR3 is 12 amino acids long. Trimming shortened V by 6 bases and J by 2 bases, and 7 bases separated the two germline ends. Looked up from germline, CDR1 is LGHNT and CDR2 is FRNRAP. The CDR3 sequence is CASGDGNYGYTF. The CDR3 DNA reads TGTGCTAGTGGGGACGGGAACTATGGCTACACCTTC.

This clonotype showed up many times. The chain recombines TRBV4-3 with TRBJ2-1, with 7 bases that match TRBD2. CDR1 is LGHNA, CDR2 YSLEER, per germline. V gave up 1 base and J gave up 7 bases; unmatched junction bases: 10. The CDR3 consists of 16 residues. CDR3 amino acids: CASSQGVSGNLNEQFF. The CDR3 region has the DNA TGCGCCAGCAGCCAAGGGGTGAGCGGGAACTTGAATGAGCAGTTCTTC.

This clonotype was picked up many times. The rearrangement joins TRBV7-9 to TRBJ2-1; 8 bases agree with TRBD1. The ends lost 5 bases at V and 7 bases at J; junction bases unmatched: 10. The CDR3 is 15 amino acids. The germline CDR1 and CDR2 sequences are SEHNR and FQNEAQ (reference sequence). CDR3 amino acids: CASSPPGGAGNEQFF. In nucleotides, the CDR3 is TGTGCCAGCAGCCCTCCAGGGGGCGCGGGGAATGAGCAGTTCTTC.

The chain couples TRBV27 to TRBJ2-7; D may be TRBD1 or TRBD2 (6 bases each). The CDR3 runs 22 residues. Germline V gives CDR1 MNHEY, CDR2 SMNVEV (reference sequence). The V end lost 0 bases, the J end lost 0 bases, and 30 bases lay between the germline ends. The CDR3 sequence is CASSLSAPGGMAAGVVSYEQYF. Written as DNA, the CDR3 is TGTGCCAGCAGTTTATCGGCCCCCGGGGGCATGGCGGCAGGGGTCGTCTCCTACGAGCAGTACTTC.

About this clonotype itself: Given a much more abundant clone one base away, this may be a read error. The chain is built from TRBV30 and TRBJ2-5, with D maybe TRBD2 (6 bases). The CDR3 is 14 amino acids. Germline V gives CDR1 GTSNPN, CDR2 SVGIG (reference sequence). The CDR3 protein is CAWSASAGQETPYF. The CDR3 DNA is TGTGCCTGGAGTGCTAGCGCGGGGCAAGAGACCCCGTACTTC. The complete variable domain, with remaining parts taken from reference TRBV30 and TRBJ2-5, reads SQTIHQWPATLVQPVGSPLSLECTVEGTSNPNLYWYRQAAGRGLQLLFYSVGIGQISSEVPQNLSASRPQDRQFILSSKKLLLSDSGFYLCAWSASAGQETPYFGPGTRLLVL.

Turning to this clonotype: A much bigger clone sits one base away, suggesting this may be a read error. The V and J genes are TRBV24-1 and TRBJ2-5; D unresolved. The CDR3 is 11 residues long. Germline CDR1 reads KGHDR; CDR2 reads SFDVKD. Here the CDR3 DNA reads TGTGCCACCGGTGATCAAGAGACCCAGTACTTC. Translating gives CATGDQETQYF.

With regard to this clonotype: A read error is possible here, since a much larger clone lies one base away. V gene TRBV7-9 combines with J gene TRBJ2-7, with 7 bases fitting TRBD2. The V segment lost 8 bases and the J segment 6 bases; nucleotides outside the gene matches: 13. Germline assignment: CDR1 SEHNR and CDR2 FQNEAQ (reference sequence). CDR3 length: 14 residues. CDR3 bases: TGTGCCAGCGGCCCATCGACTAGCCCTGGCGAGCAGTACTTC. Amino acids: CASGPSTSPGEQYF.

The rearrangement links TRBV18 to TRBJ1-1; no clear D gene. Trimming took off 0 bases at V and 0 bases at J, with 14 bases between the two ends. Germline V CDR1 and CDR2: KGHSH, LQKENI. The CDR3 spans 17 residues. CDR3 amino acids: CASSPPPTQRLNTEAFF. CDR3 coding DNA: TGTGCCAGCTCACCACCTCCGACGCAGCGCCTGAACACTGAAGCTTTCTTT.